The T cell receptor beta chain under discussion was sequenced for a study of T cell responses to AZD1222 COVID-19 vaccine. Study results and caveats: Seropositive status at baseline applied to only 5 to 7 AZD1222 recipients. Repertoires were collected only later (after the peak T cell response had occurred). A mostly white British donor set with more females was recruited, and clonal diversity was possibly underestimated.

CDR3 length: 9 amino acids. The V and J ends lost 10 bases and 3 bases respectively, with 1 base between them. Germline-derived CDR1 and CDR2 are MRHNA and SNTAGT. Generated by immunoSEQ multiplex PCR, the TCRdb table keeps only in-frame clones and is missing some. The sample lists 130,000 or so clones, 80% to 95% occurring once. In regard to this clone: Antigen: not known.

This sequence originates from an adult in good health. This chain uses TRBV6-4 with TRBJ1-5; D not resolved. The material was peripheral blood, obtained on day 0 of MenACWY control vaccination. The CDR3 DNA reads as TGTGCCACCAATCAGCCCCAGCATTTT. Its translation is CATNQPQHF.